The rows below give T cell receptor beta chains drawn from one sample of a study of blood T cell repertoires in COVID-19. Here immunoSEQ multiplex PCR was the method, and the copy in TCRdb shows in-frame clones only, minus some. The table records roughly 69,000 clones, 70% to 85% of them present only once. The sequenced material came from peripheral blood. All receptors derive from a woman between 50 and 59 years old with acute or convalescent COVID-19. Both conserved end residues are part of each CDR3. The order of the fields is CDR3 DNA, CDR3 protein, D gene, V gene, J gene. A D gene is named only where the DNA matches it firmly.

cdr3_nt: TGTGCCTGGAGTGTGGGCCTCGGGGGGGGGAATTCACCCCTCCACTTT
cdr3_aa: CAWSVGLGGGNSPLHF
d_call: -
v_call: TRBV30
j_call: TRBJ1-6

cdr3_nt: TGTGCCAGCAGTGAAGGGGTAGCGGGGATCACAGATACGCAGTATTTT
cdr3_aa: CASSEGVAGITDTQYF
d_call: TRBD2
v_call: TRBV25-1
j_call: TRBJ2-3

cdr3_nt: TGTGCCAGTAGAGGACAGGGGGCCACTGAAGCTTTCTTT
cdr3_aa: CASRGQGATEAFF
d_call: TRBD1
v_call: TRBV19
j_call: TRBJ1-1

cdr3_nt: TGTGCCAGCAGCTTGGGACTAGCGGAACAAGAGACCCAGTACTTC
cdr3_aa: CASSLGLAEQETQYF
d_call: TRBD2
v_call: TRBV7-9
j_call: TRBJ2-5

cdr3_nt: TGTGCCAGCAGCTTGAACAGGAACACTGAAGCTTTCTTT
cdr3_aa: CASSLNRNTEAFF
d_call: -
v_call: TRBV7-7
j_call: TRBJ1-1

cdr3_nt: TGTGCCAGCAGCTTAGAGGGGTCAGAAGCTTTCTTT
cdr3_aa: CASSLEGSEAFF
d_call: -
v_call: TRBV7-8
j_call: TRBJ1-1

cdr3_nt: TGTGCCAGCAGCCAACACTTTAGCGGGAGGGCCGGTGAGACCCAGTACTTC
cdr3_aa: CASSQHFSGRAGETQYF
d_call: TRBD2
v_call: TRBV3-1/TRBV3-2
j_call: TRBJ2-5

cdr3_nt: TGTGCCAGCTCACCAAGACTAGCGGGAGATTACAATGAGCAGTTCTTC
cdr3_aa: CASSPRLAGDYNEQFF
d_call: TRBD2
v_call: TRBV18
j_call: TRBJ2-1